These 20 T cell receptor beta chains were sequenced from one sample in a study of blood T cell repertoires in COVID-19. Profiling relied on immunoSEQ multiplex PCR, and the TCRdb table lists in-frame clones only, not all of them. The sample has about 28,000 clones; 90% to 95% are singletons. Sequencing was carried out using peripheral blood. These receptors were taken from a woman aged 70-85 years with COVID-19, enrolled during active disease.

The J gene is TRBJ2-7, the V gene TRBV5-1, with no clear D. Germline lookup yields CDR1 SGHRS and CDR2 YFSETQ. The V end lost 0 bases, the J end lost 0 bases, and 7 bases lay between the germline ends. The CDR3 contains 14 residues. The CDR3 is CASSLAWSSYEQYF. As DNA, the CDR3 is TGCGCCAGCAGCTTGGCCTGGAGCTCCTACGAGCAGTACTTC.

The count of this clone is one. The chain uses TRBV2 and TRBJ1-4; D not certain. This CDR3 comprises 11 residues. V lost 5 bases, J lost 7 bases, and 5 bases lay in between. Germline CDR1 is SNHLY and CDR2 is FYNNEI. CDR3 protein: CASSPSEKLFF. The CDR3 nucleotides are TGTGCCAGCAGTCCTAGTGAAAAACTGTTTTTT.

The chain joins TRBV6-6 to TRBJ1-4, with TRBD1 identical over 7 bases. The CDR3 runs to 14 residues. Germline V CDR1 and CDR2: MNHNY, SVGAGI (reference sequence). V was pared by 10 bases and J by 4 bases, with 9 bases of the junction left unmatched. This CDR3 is CAISPGTDNEKLFF. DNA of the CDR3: TGTGCCATTTCGCCCGGGACAGATAATGAAAAACTGTTTTTT.

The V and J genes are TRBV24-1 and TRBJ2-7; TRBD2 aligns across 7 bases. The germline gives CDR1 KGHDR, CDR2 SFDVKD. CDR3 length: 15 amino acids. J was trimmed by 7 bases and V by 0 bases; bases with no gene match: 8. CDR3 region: CATSDLRLAVLEQYF. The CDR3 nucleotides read TGTGCCACCAGTGATTTGCGACTAGCAGTCTTAGAGCAGTACTTC.

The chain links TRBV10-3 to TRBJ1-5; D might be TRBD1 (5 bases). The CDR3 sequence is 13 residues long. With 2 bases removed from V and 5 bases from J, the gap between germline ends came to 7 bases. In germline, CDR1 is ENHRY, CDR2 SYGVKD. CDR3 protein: CAISEGADQPQHF. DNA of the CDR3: TGTGCCATCAGTGAGGGGGCTGATCAGCCCCAGCATTTT.

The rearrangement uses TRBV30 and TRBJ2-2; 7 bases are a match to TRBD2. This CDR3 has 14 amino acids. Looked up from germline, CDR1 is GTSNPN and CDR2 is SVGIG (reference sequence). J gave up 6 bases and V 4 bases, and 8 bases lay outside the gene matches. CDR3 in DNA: TGTGCCTGGAAGGGCGGGAGCGGGGCCGGGGAGCTGTTTTTT. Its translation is CAWKGGSGAGELFF. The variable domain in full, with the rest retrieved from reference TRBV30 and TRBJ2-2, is SQTIHQWPATLVQPVGSPLSLECTVEGTSNPNLYWYRQAAGRGLQLLFYSVGIGQISSEVPQNLSASRPQDRQFILSSKKLLLSDSGFYLCAWKGGSGAGELFFGEGSRLTVL.

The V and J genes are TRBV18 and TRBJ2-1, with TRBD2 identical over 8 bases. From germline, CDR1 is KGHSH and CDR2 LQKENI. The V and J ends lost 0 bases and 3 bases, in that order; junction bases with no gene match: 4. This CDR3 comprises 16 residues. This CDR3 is CASSPPVAGYYNEQFF. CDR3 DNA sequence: TGTGCCAGCTCACCACCGGTAGCGGGATACTACAATGAGCAGTTCTTC.

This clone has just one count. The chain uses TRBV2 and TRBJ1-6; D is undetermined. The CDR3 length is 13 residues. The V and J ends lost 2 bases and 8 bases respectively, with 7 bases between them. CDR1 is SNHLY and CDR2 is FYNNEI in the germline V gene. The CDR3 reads CASSESRDSPLHF. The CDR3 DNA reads TGTGCCAGCAGTGAATCGAGGGATTCACCCCTCCACTTT.

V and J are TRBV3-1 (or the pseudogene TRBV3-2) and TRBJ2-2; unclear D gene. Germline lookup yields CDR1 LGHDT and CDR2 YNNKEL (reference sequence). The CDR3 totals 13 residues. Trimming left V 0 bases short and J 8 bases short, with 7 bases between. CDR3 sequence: CASSQDSKGELFF. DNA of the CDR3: TGTGCCAGCAGCCAAGATTCTAAGGGGGAGCTGTTTTTT.

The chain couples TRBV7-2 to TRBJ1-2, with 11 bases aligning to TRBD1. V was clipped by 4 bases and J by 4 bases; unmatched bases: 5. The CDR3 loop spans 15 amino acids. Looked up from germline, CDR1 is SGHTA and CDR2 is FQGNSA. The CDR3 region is CASSSQGQGGYGYTF. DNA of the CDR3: TGTGCCAGCAGCTCGCAGGGACAGGGGGGCTATGGCTACACCTTC.

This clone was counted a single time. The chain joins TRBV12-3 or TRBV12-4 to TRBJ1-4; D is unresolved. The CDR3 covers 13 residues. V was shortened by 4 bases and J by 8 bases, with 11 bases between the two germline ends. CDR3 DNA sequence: TGTGCCAGCAGTTACGGGGTGGGGGAAAAACTGTTTTTT. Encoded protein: CASSYGVGEKLFF.

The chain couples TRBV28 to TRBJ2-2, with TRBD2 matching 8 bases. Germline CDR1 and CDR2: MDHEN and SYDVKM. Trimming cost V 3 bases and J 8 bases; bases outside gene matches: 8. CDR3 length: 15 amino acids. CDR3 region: CASSLTGRAAGELFF. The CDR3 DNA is TGTGCCAGCAGTTTGACCGGGAGGGCCGCGGGGGAGCTGTTTTTT.

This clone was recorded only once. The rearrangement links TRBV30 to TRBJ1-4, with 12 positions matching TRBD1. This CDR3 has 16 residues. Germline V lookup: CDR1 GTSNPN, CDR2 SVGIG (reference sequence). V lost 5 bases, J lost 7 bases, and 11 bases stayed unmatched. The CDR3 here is CAWLARDRGPGEKLFF. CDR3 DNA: TGTGCCTGGCTGGCCCGGGACAGGGGGCCGGGTGAAAAACTGTTTTTT.

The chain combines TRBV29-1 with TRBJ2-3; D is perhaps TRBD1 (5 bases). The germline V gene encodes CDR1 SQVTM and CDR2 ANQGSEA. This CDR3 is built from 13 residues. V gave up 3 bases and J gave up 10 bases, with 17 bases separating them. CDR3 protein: CSVDRDLRMAQYF. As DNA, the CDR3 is TGCAGCGTTGACAGGGATCTTCGGATGGCGCAGTATTTT.

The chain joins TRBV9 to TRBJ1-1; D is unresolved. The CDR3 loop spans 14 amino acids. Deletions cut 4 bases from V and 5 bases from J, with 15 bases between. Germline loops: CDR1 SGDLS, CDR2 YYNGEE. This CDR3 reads CASSLGYISTEAFF. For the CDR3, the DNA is TGTGCCAGCAGCCTCGGGTATATCTCGACTGAAGCTTTCTTT.

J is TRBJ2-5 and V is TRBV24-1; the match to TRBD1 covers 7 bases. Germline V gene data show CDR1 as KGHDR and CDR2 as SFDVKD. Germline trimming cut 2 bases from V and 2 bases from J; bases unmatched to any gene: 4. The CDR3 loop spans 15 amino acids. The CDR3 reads CATSDYPGQQETQYF. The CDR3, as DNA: TGTGCCACCAGTGATTACCCGGGACAGCAAGAGACCCAGTACTTC.

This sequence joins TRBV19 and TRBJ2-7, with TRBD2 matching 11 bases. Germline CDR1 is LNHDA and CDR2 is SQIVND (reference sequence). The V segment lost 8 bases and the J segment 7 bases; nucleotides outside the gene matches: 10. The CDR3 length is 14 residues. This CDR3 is CASRRTSGLGEQYF. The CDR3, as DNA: TGTGCCAGTCGCCGGACTAGCGGGCTGGGGGAGCAGTACTTC. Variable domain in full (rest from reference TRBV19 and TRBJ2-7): DGGITQSPKYLFRKEGQNVTLSCEQNLNHDAMYWYRQDPGQGLRLIYYSQIVNDFQKGDIAEGYSVSREKKESFPLTVTSAQKNPTAFYLCASRRTSGLGEQYFGPGTRLTVT.

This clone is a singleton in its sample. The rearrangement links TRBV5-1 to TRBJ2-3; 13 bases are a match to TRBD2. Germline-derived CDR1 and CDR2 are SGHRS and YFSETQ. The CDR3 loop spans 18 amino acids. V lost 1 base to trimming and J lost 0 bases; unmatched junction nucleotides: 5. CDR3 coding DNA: TGCGCCAGCAGCTTGTCCGGGACTAGCGGGACTAGCACAGATACGCAGTATTTT. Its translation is CASSLSGTSGTSTDTQYF.

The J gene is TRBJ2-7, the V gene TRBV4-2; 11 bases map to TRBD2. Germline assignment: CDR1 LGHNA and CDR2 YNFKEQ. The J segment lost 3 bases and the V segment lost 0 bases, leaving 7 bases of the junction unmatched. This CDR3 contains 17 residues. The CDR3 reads CASSQDSTSGRNYEQYF. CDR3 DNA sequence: TGTGCCAGCAGCCAAGATTCTACTAGCGGGAGAAACTACGAGCAGTACTTC.

The CDR3 coding sequence is TGTGCCAGCAGTTTAGATCGTGGAGGATGGAATGAGCAGTTCTTC. Translated: CASSLDRGGWNEQFF. The gene calls are TRBV27 and TRBJ2-1, with D maybe TRBD2 (5 bases). Germline CDR1 and CDR2: MNHEY and SMNVEV (reference sequence). V gave up 2 bases and J gave up 7 bases, with 15 bases separating them. This CDR3 has 15 amino acids.